A single T cell receptor beta chain is shown here with its context. V gave up 7 bases and J gave up 4 bases; unmatched junction bases: 18. Germline lookup yields CDR1 SGHTA and CDR2 FQGNSA. The CDR3 sequence is 17 residues long. The sample is drawn from a study of cytomegalovirus exposure and HLA in healthy donors. The protocol was immunoSEQ multiplex PCR, while the TCRdb copy is restricted to in-frame clones and leaves out a portion. The repertoire consists of tens of thousands of clones, with about 92% occurring once and the leading ten covering 7.5% to 10%. The roughly 120-subject validation cohort, separate from the approximately 670-subject first cohort, included the donors.

Sequencing input: PBMCs. This receptor was taken from a woman in her late teens or twenties in good health and CMV-seropositive. The V and J genes are TRBV7-2 and TRBJ1-2; TRBD1 aligns across 7 bases. For the CDR3, the DNA is TGTGCCAGCACCTCCATAGTAGGGCAGGGGGGCATCTATGGCTACACCTTC. Translation: CASTSIVGQGGIYGYTF.